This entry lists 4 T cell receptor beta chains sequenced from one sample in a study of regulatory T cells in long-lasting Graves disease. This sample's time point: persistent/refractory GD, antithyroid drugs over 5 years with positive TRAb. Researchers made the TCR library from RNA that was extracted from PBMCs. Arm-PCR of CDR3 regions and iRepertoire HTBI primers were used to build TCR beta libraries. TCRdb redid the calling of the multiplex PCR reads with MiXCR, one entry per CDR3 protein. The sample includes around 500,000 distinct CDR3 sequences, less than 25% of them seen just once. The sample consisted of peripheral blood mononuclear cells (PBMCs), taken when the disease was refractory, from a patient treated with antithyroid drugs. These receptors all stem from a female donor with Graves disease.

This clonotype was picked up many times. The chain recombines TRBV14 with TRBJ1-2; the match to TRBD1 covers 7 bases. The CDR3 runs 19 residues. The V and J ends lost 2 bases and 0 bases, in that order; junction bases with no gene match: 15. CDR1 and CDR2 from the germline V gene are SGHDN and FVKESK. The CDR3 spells CASSQQDWDSQGPNYGYTF. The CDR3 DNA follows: TGTGCCAGCAGCCAACAGGATTGGGACAGCCAAGGCCCTAACTATGGCTACACCTTC.

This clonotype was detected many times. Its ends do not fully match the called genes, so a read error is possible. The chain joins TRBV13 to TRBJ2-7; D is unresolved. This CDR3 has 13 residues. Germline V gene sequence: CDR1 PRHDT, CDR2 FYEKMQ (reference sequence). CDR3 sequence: CASSLGPLYEQYF. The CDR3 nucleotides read TGTGCCAGCAGTTTAGGGCCTCTCTACGAGCAGTACTTC. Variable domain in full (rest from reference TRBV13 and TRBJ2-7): AAGVIQSPRHLIKEKRETATLKCYPIPRHDTVYWYQQGPGQDPQFLISFYEKMQSDKGSIPDRFSAQQFSDYHSELNMSSLELGDSALYFCASSLGPLYEQYFGPGTRLTVT.

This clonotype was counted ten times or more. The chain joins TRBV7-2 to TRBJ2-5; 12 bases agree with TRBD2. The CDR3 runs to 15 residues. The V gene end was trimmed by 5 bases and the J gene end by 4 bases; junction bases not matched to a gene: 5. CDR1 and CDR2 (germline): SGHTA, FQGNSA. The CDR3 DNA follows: TGTGCCAGCAGCCGACTAGCGGGGGTTCTAGAGACCCAGTACTTC. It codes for CASSRLAGVLETQYF.

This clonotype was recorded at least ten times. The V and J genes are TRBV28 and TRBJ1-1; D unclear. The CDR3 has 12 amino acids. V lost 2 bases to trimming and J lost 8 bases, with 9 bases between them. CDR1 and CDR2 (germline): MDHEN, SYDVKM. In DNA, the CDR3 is TGTGCCAGCAGTTTACCGGAGCACGAAGCTTTCTTT. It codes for CASSLPEHEAFF.